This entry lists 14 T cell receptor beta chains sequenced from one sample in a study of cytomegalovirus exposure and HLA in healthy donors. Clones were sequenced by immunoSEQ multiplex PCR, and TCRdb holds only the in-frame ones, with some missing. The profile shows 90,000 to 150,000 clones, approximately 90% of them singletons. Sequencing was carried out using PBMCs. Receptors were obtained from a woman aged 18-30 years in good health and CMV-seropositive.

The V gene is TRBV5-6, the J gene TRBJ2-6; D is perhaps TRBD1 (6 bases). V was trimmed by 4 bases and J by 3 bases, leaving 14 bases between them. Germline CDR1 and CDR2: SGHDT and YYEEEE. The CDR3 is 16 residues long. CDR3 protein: CASSLVQGSGANVLTF. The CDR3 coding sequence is TGTGCCAGCAGCCTGGTTCAGGGGAGTGGGGCCAACGTCCTGACTTTC.

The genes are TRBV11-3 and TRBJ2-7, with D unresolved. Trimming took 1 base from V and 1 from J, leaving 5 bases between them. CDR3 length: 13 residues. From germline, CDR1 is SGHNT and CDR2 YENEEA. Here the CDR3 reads CASSLALSYEQYF. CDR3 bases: TGTGCCAGCAGCTTAGCGTTATCCTACGAGCAGTACTTC. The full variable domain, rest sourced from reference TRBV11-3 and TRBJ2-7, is EAGVVQSPRYKIIEKKQPVAFWCNPISGHNTLYWYLQNLGQGPELLIRYENEEAVDDSQLPKDRFSAERLKGVDSTLKIQPAELGDSAVYLCASSLALSYEQYFGPGTRLTVT.

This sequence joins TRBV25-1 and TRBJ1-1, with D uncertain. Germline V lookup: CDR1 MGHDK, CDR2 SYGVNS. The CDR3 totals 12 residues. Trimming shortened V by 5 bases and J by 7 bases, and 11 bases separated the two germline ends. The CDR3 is CASSPGYHEAFF. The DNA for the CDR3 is TGTGCCAGCAGTCCGGGGTATCATGAAGCTTTCTTT. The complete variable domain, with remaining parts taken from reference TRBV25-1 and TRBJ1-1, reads EADIYQTPRYLVIGTGKKITLECSQTMGHDKMYWYQQDPGMELHLIHYSYGVNSTEKGDLSSESTVSRIRTEHFPLTLESARPSHTSQYLCASSPGYHEAFFGQGTRLTVV.

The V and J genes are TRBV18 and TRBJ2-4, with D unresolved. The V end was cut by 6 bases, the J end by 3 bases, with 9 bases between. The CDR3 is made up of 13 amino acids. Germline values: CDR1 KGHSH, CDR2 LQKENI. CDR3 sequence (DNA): TGTGCCAGCTCGCCAGTTCTCAAAAACATTCAGTACTTC. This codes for CASSPVLKNIQYF.

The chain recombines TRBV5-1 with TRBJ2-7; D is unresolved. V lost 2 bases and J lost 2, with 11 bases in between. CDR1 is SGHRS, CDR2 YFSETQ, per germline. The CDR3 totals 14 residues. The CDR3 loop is CASSFSGTTYEQYF. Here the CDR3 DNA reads TGCGCCAGCAGCTTTTCAGGAACGACCTACGAGCAGTACTTC.

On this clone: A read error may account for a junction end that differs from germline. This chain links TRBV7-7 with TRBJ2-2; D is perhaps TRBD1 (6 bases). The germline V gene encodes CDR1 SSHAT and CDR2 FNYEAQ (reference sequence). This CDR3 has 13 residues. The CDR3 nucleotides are TGTGCTAGCAGCCCACAGGGCACCGGGGAGCTGTTTTTT. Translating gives CASSPQGTGELFF.

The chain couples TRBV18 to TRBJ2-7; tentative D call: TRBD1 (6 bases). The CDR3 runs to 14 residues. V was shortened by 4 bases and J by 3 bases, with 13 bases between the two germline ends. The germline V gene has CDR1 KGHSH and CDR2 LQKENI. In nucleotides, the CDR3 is TGTGCCAGCTCACTGTCCACAGGGAACTACGAGCAGTACTTC. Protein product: CASSLSTGNYEQYF.

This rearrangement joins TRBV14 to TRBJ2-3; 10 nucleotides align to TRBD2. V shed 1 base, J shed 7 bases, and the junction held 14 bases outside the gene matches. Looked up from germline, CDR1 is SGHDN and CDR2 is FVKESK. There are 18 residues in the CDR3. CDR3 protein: CASSQAYISGRLENTQYF. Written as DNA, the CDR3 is TGTGCCAGCAGCCAAGCATACATTAGCGGGAGGTTGGAGAATACGCAGTATTTT.

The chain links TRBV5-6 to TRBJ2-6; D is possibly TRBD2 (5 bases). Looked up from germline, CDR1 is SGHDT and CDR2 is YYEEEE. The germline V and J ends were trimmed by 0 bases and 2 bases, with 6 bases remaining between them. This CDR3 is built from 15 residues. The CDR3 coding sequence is TGTGCCAGCAGCTTGGCGAGGGCTGGGGCCAACGTCCTGACTTTC. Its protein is CASSLARAGANVLTF.

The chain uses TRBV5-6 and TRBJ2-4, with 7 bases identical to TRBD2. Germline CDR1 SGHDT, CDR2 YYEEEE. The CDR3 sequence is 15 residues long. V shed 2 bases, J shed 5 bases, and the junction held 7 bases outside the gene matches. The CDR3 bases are TGTGCCAGCAGCTTTTCACCGGGAGGTCAAAACATTCAGTACTTC. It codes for CASSFSPGGQNIQYF.

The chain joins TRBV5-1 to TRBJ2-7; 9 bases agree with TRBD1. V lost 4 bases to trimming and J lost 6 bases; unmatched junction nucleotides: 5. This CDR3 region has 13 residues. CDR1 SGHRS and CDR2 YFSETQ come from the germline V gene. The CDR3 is CASSGDREGEQYF. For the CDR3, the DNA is TGCGCCAGCAGCGGGGACAGGGAGGGCGAGCAGTACTTC.

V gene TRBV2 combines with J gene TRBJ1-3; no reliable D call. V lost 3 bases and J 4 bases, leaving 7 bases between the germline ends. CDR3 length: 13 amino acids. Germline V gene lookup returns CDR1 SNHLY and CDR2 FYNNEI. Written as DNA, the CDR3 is TGTGCCAGCAGTGACGGGGTGGGAAACACCATATATTTT. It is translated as CASSDGVGNTIYF.

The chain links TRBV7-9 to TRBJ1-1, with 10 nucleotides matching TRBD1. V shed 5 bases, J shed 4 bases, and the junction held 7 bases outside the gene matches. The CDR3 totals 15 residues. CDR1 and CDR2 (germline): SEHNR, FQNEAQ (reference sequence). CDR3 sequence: CASSPWDRGGTEAFF. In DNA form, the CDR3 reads TGTGCCAGCAGCCCCTGGGACAGGGGAGGCACTGAAGCTTTCTTT.

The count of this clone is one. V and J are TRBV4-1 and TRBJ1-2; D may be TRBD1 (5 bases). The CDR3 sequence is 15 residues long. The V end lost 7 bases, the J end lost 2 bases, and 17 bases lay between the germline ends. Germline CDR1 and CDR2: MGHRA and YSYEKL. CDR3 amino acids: CASNYPGRTNYGYTF. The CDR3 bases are TGCGCCAGCAATTACCCCGGCAGGACAAACTATGGCTACACCTTC.